This T cell receptor beta chain was sequenced in a study of T cell clones after liver transplantation. The study, taken as a whole, reports: Conclusions were preliminary, with small, heterogeneous patient groups.

Remarks on this clone: Its antigen remains unidentified.

The data were produced by immunoSEQ multiplex PCR, yet TCRdb's version contains in-frame clones alone and is incomplete. The sample has fewer than 70,000 clones, about 70% seen once. The sequence was obtained from a human donor who received a liver transplant. Sequences were derived from CD4+ T cells from blood, sampled before liver transplant.

The CDR3 region is CASSRDRDTEAFF. The CDR3 coding sequence is TGTGCCAGCTCACGAGACAGGGATACTGAAGCTTTCTTT. V is TRBV18 and J is TRBJ1-1; 7 bases align to TRBD1. The CDR3 is made up of 13 amino acids. V was pared by 4 bases and J by 5 bases, with 4 bases of the junction left unmatched. From germline, CDR1 is KGHSH and CDR2 LQKENI.